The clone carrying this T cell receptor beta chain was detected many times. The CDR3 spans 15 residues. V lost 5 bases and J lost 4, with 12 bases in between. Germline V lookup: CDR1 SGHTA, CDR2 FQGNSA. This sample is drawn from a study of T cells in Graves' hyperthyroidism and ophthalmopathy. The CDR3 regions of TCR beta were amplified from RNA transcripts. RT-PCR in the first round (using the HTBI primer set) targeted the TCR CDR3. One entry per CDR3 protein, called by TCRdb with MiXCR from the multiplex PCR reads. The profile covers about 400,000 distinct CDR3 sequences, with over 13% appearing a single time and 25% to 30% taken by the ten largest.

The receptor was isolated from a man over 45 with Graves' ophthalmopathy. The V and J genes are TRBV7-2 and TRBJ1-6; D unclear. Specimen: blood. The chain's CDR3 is CASSARTSYNSPLHF. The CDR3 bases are TGTGCCAGCAGCGCTCGGACGTCATATAATTCACCCCTCCACTTT.